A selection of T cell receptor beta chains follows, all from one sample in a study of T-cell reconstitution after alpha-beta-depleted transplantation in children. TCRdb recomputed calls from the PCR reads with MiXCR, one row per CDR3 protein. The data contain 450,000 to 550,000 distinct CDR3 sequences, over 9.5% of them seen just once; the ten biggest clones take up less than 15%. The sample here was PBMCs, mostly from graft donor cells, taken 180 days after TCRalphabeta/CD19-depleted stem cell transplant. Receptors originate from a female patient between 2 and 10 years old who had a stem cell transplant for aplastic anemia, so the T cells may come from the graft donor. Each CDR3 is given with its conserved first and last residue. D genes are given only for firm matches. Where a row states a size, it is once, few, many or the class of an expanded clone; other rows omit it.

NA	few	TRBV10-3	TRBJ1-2	TGTGCCATCAGCTTGGGGCAGGGCCCAAACTATGGCTACACCTTC	CAISLGQGPNYGYTF
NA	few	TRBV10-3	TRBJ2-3	TGTGCCATCAGGATCTACAAGGAGGGGACAGATACGCAGTATTTT	CAIRIYKEGTDTQYF
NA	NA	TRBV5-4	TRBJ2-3	TGTGCCAGCAGCCCCGACGGCAGGACATTCAGCACAGATACGCAGTATTTT	CASSPDGRTFSTDTQYF
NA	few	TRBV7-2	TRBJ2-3	TGTGCCAGCAGCTTATACGGACTGAACACAGATACGCAGTATTTT	CASSLYGLNTDTQYF
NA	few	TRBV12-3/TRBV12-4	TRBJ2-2	TGTGCCAGCGCAGGGGCGAACACCGGGGAGCTGTTTTTT	CASAGANTGELFF
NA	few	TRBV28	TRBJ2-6	TGTGCCAGCAGTTTCTGGGGGGCCAACGTCCTGACTTTC	CASSFWGANVLTF
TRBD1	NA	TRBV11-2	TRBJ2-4	TGTGCCAGCAGCTCTTTTACCGGGACAGGGGTTGGAAACATTCAGTACTTC	CASSSFTGTGVGNIQYF
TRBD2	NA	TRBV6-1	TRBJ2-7	TGTGCCAGCAGCACTCTAGGCGGGAGCTCCTACGAGCAGTACTTC	CASSTLGGSSYEQYF
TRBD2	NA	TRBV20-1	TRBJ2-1	TGCAGTGCTAGAGATATGGGACTAGCGATGGGTGAGCAGTTCTTC	CSARDMGLAMGEQFF
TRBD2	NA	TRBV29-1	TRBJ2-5	TGCAGCGGCCTAGCGGGAGGGCCCTTGGAGACCCAGTACTTC	CSGLAGGPLETQYF
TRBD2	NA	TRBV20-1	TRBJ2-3	TGCAGTGCTAGAGGGGTTGCGGGAGGGTCGGATACGCAGTATTTT	CSARGVAGGSDTQYF
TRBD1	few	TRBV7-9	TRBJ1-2	TGTGCCAGCAGCTTCACCGGGACAGCTAACTATGGCTACACCTTC	CASSFTGTANYGYTF
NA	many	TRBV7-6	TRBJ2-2	TGTGCCAGCAGCCCCACGGCCCCCGGGGAGCTGTTTTTT	CASSPTAPGELFF
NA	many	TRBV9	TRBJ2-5	TGTGCCAGCAGCCCTCCCCGGGCGGAGTCGAAAGAGACCCAGTACTTC	CASSPPRAESKETQYF
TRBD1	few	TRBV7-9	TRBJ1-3	TGTGCCAGCAGCTCGAGGGACAGGAGAGACACCATATATTTT	CASSSRDRRDTIYF
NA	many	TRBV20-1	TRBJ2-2	TGCAGTGCTAGAGACAGGGGAATAGGCACCGGGGAGCTGTTTTTT	CSARDRGIGTGELFF
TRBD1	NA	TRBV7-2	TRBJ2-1	TGTGCCAGTCTCGGGGACAGGGCCTACAATGAGCAGTTCTTC	CASLGDRAYNEQFF
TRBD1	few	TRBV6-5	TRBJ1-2	TGTGCCAGCAGTTACAGTGGGACAGGGAACTATGGCTACACCTTC	CASSYSGTGNYGYTF
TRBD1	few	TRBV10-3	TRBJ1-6	TGTGCCATCAGTGAGCGCGGACAGGGAGACATGCGGAATTCACCCCTCCACTTT	CAISERGQGDMRNSPLHF
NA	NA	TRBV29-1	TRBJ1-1	TGCAGCGTTGAAGGGTGGAGGGGGGACGGGAACACTGAAGCTTTCTTT	CSVEGWRGDGNTEAFF
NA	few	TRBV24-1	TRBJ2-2	TGTGCCACCAGTGCCGGCAGGGGAACCGGGGAGCTGTTTTTT	CATSAGRGTGELFF
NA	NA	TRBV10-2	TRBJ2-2	TGCGCCAGCAGTGAGTTGGGGGGGCCCGGGGAGCTGTTTTTT	CASSELGGPGELFF
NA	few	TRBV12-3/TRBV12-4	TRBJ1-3	TGTGTCTTAGCACTAGGGACTCTTCGCTCTGGAAACACCATATATTTT	CVLALGTLRSGNTIYF
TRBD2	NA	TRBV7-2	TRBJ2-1	TGTGCCAGCAGCTTAGCCCCTAGCGGGAGCGGCAATGAGCAGTTCTTC	CASSLAPSGSGNEQFF
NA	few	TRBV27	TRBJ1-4	TGTGCCAGCGGGGGCTCGGGACTGATTAATGAAAAACTGTTTTTT	CASGGSGLINEKLFF
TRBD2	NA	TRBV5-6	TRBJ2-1	TGTGCCAGCAGCTTCGCCGGGACTAGGGGCGACAATGAGCAGTTCTTC	CASSFAGTRGDNEQFF
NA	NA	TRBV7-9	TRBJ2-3	TGTGCCAGCAGCTTAGTAGTGACGGGCAGACAAGATACGCAGTATTTT	CASSLVVTGRQDTQYF
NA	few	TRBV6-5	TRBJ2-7	TGTGCCAGCAGTTACGGGGCAGCCGAGCAGTACTTC	CASSYGAAEQYF
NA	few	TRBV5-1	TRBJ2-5	TGCGCCAGCAGCTTGGCCGCGGCAGGGTCTATGGGAGAGACCCAGTACTTC	CASSLAAAGSMGETQYF
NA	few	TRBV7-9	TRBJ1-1	TGTGCCAGCAGCCGAAGAGGGATTCAAGCTTTCTTT	CASSRRGIQAFF